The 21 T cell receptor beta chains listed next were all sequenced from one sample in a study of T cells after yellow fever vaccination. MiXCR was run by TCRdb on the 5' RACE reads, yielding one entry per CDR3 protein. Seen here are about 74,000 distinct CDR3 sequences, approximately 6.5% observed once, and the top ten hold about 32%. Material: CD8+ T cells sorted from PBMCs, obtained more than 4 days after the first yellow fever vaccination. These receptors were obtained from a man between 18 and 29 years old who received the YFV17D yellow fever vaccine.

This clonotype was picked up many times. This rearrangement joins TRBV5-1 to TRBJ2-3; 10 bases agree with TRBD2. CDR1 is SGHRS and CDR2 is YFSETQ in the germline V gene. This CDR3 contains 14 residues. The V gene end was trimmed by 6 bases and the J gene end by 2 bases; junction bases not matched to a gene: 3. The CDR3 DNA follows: TGCGCCAGCATGCTAGCGGGGGCCACAGATACGCAGTATTTT. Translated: CASMLAGATDTQYF.

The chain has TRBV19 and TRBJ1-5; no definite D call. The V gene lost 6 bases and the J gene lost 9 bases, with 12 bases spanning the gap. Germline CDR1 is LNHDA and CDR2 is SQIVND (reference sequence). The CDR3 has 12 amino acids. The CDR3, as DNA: TGTGCCAGTAGACAACAGCGCTCGCCCCAGCATTTT. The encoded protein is CASRQQRSPQHF.

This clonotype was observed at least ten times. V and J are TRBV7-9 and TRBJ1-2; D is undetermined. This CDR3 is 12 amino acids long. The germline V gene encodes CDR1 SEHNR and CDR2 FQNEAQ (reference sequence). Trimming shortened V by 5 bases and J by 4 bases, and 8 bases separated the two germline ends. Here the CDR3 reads CASSLDLYGYTF. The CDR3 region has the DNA TGTGCCAGCAGCCTGGACCTCTATGGCTACACCTTC. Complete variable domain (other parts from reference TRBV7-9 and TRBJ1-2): DTGVSQNPRHKITKRGQNVTFRCDPISEHNRLYWYRQTLGQGPEFLTYFQNEAQLEKSRLLSDRFSAERPKGSFSTLEIQRTEQGDSAMYLCASSLDLYGYTFGSGTRLTVV.

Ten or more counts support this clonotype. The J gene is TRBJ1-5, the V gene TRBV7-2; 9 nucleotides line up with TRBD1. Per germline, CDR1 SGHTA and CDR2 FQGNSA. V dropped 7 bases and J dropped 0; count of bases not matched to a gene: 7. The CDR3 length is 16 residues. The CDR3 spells CASTRQGEGSNQPQHF. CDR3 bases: TGTGCCAGCACCCGACAGGGGGAAGGTAGCAATCAGCCCCAGCATTTT.

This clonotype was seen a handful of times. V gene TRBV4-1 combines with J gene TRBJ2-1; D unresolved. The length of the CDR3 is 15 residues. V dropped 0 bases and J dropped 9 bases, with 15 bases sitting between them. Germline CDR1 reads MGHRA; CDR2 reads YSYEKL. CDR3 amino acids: CASSQDDTWSGEQFF. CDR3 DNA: TGCGCCAGCAGCCAAGACGACACTTGGTCGGGTGAGCAGTTCTTC.

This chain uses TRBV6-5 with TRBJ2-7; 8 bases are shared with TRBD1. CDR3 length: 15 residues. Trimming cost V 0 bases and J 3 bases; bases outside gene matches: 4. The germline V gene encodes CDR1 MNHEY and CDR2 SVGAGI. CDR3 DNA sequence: TGTGCCAGCAGTTACTCGACAGGGGAATACTACGAGCAGTACTTC. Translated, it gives CASSYSTGEYYEQYF.

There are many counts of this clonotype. The CDR3 spells CASSVHRDSSYNEQFF. The CDR3 DNA sequence: TGTGCCAGCAGTGTCCACCGGGACAGTTCCTACAATGAGCAGTTCTTC. This rearrangement joins TRBV6-1 to TRBJ2-1, with 7 bases lining up with TRBD1. This CDR3 is 16 amino acids long. The germline V gene has CDR1 MNHNS and CDR2 SASEGT. With 4 bases clipped from V and 1 base from J, the junction kept 7 bases outside the gene matches.

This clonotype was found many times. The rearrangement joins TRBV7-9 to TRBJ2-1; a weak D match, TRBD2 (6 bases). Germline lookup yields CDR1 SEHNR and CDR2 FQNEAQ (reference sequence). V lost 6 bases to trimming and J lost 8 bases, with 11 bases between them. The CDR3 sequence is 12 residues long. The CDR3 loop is CASRSSVHEQFF. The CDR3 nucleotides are TGTGCCAGCAGATCTAGCGTTCATGAGCAGTTCTTC. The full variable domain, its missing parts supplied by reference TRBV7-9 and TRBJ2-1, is DTGVSQNPRHKITKRGQNVTFRCDPISEHNRLYWYRQTLGQGPEFLTYFQNEAQLEKSRLLSDRFSAERPKGSFSTLEIQRTEQGDSAMYLCASRSSVHEQFFGPGTRLTVL.

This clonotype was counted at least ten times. In nucleotides, the CDR3 is TGCGCCAGCAGCCTTTCGATACAGGGTAGCTACGAGCAGTACTTC. It is translated as CASSLSIQGSYEQYF. This rearrangement joins TRBV4-3 to TRBJ2-7; perhaps TRBD1 as D (6 bases). Germline CDR1 LGHNA, CDR2 YSLEER. This CDR3 region has 15 residues. Trimming stripped 4 bases from V and 3 bases from J, with 16 bases between.

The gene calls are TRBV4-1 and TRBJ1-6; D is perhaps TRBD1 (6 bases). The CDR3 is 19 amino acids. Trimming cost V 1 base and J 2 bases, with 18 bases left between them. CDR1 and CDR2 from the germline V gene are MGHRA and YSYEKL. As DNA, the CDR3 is TGCGCCAGCAGCCAAGGGTGGGACACGCTCGCTACCTATAATTCACCCCTCCACTTT. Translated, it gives CASSQGWDTLATYNSPLHF.

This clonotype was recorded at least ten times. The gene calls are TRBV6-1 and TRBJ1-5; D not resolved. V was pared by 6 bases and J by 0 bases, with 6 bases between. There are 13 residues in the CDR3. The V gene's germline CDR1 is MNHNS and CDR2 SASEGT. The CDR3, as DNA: TGTGCCAGCAGCTCAGATAGCAATCAGCCCCAGCATTTT. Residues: CASSSDSNQPQHF.

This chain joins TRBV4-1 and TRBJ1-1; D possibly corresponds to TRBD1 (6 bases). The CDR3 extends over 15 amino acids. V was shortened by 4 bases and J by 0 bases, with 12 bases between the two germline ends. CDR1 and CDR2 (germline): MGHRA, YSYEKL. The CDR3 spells CASSPLGTLNTEAFF. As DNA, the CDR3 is TGCGCCAGCAGCCCTTTGGGGACACTGAACACTGAAGCTTTCTTT.

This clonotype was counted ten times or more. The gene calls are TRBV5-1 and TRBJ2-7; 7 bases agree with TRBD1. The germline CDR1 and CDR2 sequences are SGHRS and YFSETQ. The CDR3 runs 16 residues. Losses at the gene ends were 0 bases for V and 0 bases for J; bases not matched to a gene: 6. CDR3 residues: CASSLAPGTDSYEQYV. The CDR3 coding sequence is TGCGCCAGCAGCTTGGCCCCCGGGACAGACTCCTACGAGCAGTACGTC.

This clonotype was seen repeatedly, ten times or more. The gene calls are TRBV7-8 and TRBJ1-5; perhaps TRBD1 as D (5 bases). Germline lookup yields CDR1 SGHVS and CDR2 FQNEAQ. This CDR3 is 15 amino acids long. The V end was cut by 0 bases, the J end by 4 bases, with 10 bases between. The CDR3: CASSLAGPLNQPQHF. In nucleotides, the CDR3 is TGTGCCAGCAGCTTAGCGGGGCCCCTGAATCAGCCCCAGCATTTT.

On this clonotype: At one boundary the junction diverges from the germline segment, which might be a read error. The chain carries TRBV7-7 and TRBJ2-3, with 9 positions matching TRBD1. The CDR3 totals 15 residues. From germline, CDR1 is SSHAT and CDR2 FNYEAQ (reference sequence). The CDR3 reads CASSPGTGNTDTQYF. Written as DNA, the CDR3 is TGTGCTAGCAGCCCCGGGACAGGGAACACAGATACGCAGTATTTT.

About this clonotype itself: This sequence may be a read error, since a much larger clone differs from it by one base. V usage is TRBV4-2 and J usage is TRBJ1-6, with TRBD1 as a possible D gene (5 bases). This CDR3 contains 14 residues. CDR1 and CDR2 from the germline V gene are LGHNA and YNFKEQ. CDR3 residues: CACSQEGANSPLHF. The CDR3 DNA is TGTGCCTGCAGCCAAGAAGGGGCGAATTCACCCCTCCACTTT.

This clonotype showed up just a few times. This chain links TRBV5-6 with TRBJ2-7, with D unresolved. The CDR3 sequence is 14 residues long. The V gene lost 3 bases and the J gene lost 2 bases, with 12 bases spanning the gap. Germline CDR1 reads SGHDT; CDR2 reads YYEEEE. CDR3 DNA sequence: TGTGCCAGCAGCTCAAGTGGTTCTACCTACGAGCAGTACTTC. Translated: CASSSSGSTYEQYF.

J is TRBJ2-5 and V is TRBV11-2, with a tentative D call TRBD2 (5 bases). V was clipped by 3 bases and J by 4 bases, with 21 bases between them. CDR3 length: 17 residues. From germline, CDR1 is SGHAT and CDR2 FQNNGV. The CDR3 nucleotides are TGTGCCAGCAGCTTCTCTCAAACTAGAGTTTGGGGAGAGACCCAGTACTTC. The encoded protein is CASSFSQTRVWGETQYF.

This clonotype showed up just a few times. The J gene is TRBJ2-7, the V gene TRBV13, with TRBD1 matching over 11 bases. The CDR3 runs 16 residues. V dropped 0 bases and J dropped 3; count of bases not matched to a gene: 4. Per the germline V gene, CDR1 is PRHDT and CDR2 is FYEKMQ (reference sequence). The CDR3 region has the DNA TGTGCCAGCAGCTTAGGCCTGGGGACAGGGGGCTACGAGCAGTACTTC. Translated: CASSLGLGTGGYEQYF.

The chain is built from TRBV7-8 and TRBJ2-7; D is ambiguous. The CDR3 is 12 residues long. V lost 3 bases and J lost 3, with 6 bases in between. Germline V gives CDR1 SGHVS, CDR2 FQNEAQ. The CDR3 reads CASSFPNYEQYF. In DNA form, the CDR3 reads TGTGCCAGCAGCTTTCCGAACTACGAGCAGTACTTC.

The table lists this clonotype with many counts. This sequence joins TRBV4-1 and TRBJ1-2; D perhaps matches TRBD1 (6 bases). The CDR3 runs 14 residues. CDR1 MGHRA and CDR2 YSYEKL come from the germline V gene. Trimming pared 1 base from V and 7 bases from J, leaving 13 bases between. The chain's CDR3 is CASSQVLSGAGYTF. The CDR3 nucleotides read TGCGCCAGCAGCCAAGTACTCTCGGGGGCTGGCTACACCTTC.